This T cell receptor (beta chain) was observed in a study of identical twins. Study-level points and caveats: Fewer insertions characterized abundant cord blood beta clonotypes, whereas memory repertoires showed none.

Concerning this clonotype: As yet, its antigen is unknown.

Germline V lookup: CDR1 DFQATT, CDR2 SNEGSKA (reference sequence). The CDR3 is 13 amino acids. J gave up 4 bases and V 6 bases, and 6 bases lay outside the gene matches. One entry per CDR3 protein results from TCRdb running MiXCR on the 5' RACE reads. The data contain about 550,000 distinct CDR3 sequences, about a fifth of them seen just once; the ten biggest clones take up about 0.48%. Separately, the same data were catalogued under a study of yellow fever vaccine responses in identical twins.

This sequence originates from a woman under 30 in good health. What was sequenced was CD4+ T cells sorted from blood. The chain uses TRBV20-1 and TRBJ2-1; 7 bases agree with TRBD2. CDR3 protein: CSAVRDYYNEQFF. The CDR3 coding sequence is TGCAGTGCCGTCCGGGACTATTACAATGAGCAGTTCTTC.